This T cell receptor beta chain was recorded in a study of cytomegalovirus exposure and HLA in healthy donors. Study-level points and caveats: Under in vitro conditions, a few CMV-associated chains were confirmed as specific for CMV antigens.

The germline gives CDR1 SGHTA, CDR2 FQGNSA. CDR3 length: 16 amino acids. The V and J ends lost 5 bases and 0 bases, in that order; junction bases with no gene match: 6. 13 Jbeta primers and 60 Vbeta primers were used for the PCR. This table comes from immunoSEQ multiplex PCR, and its TCRdb copy is limited to in-frame clones, with some not included. Of 95,000 to 150,000 clones listed, under 90% are singletons. Turning to this clone: As yet, its antigen is unknown.

This TCR derives from a woman in her 40s in good health and CMV-seronegative. This chain connects TRBV7-2 to TRBJ2-5, with 10 bases identical to TRBD2. Sequencing was done on a sample of PBMCs. This CDR3 reads CASSLGLAVYQETQYF. The CDR3 coding sequence is TGTGCCAGCAGCCTTGGACTAGCGGTCTACCAAGAGACCCAGTACTTC.